These T cell receptor beta chains were read from a single sample in a study of CD8+ T cells in alopecia areata. Sequenced by immunoSEQ multiplex PCR; TCRdb stores in-frame clones only, minus some. The sample includes roughly 120,000 clones, less than 70% of them seen just once. The sequencing sample was made of CD4+ T cells sorted from blood. All receptors derive from a human donor in good health. Both conserved end residues are part of each CDR3. A D gene is named only where the DNA matches it firmly. Only part of the rows carry a size: once, few, many, or a class if the clone is expanded.

j_call | d_call | clone_size | v_call | cdr3_nt | cdr3_aa
TRBJ2-1 | - | - | TRBV7-9 | TGTGCCAGCAGCTTGGAAGTCTCCTCCAATGAGCAGTTCTTC | CASSLEVSSNEQFF
TRBJ1-2 | - | - | TRBV7-2 | TGTGCCAGCAGCTTAGTCCCAGCTAACTATGGCTACACCTTC | CASSLVPANYGYTF
TRBJ2-7 | TRBD1 | - | TRBV9 | TGTGCCAGCAGCGTAGGTGGGACAGGGATAGCCGAGCAGTACTTC | CASSVGGTGIAEQYF
TRBJ2-5 | - | few | TRBV29-1 | TGCAGCGTTAAGACCAGGGAAAGCGAGACCCAGTACTTC | CSVKTRESETQYF
TRBJ1-3 | - | - | TRBV11-2 | TGTGCCAGCAGCTTAACGGACTCTGGAAACACCATATATTTT | CASSLTDSGNTIYF
TRBJ2-1 | - | - | TRBV5-1 | TGCGCCAGCAGCTGGGATGGGGCCTACAATGAGCAGTTCTTC | CASSWDGAYNEQFF
TRBJ2-5 | TRBD2 | few | TRBV2 | TGTGCCAGCAGGAGGACTAGCGGAAACCAAGAGACCCAGTACTTC | CASRRTSGNQETQYF
TRBJ1-2 | - | - | TRBV29-1 | TGCAGCGCCGGACGCTCTTTGGAGACGGGCTACACCTTC | CSAGRSLETGYTF
TRBJ2-5 | - | - | TRBV23-1 | TGCGCCAGCAGTCAAAAGTGTCGGGGGTTGGAGACCCAGTACTTC | CASSQKCRGLETQYF
TRBJ2-3 | TRBD2 | - | TRBV6-5 | TGTGCCAGCTGGAGTAGCGGGGGGGCATGGGATACGCAGTATTTT | CASWSSGGAWDTQYF
TRBJ2-7 | - | - | TRBV27 | TGTGCCAGCAGTCACAGGGATCCCTCCTACGAGCAGTACTTC | CASSHRDPSYEQYF
TRBJ2-7 | TRBD2 | once | TRBV25-1 | TGTGCCACCCCGGGACTAGCGGGGGGTAGCTCCTACGAGCAGTACTTC | CATPGLAGGSSYEQYF
TRBJ2-1 | - | few | TRBV29-1 | TGCAGCGTTGAAGATGGTTCTGGAGAGCAGTTCTTC | CSVEDGSGEQFF
TRBJ2-3 | TRBD1 | few | TRBV29-1 | TGCAGCGTTGAATCCATGGGACAGGGATCGGATACGCAGTATTTT | CSVESMGQGSDTQYF
TRBJ2-3 | - | - | TRBV29-1 | TGCAGCGTTGTTATTGGGGGCCGGGATACGCAGTATTTT | CSVVIGGRDTQYF
TRBJ1-3 | - | - | TRBV15 | TGTGCCACCAGCAGAGAGACTGTGAGCTCTGGAAACACCATATATTTT | CATSRETVSSGNTIYF
TRBJ1-5 | - | - | TRBV27 | TGTGCCAGCAAGGGCGATAGCAATCAGCCCCAGCATTTT | CASKGDSNQPQHF
TRBJ2-3 | - | - | TRBV4-2 | TGTGCCAGCAGCCAAGGCGACGTCTCAGATACGCAGTATTTT | CASSQGDVSDTQYF
TRBJ2-7 | - | - | TRBV29-1 | TGCAGCGTTGCGCAGGATGGGCGCGAGCAGTACTTC | CSVAQDGREQYF
TRBJ2-5 | TRBD2 | - | TRBV6-5 | TGTGCCAGCAGTTCCCCGACTAGCGGGGGGCCCACCCAGTACTTC | CASSSPTSGGPTQYF
TRBJ2-3 | - | - | TRBV29-1 | TGCAGCGTTGAACTAGCGACACGCACAGATACGCAGTATTTT | CSVELATRTDTQYF
TRBJ1-6 | - | - | TRBV14 | TGTGCCAGCAGCCAAGAGCACAGAGATAATTCACCCCTCCACTTT | CASSQEHRDNSPLHF
TRBJ2-1 | - | - | TRBV7-3 | TGTGCCAGCAGCAACGGGCGGGGTTACAATGAGCAGTTCTTC | CASSNGRGYNEQFF
TRBJ1-2 | - | - | TRBV29-1 | TGCAGCGTTGAGGTTCCAGGGTCCAAAGGCTACACCTTC | CSVEVPGSKGYTF
TRBJ1-5 | - | - | TRBV4-1 | TGCGCCAGCAGCCAAGCCTTGACAGACCTTTATAGCAATCAGCCCCAGCATTTT | CASSQALTDLYSNQPQHF
TRBJ2-7 | - | - | TRBV7-6 | TGTGCCAGCAGCTTAGGGACAGCGTCGAGGGGGACCTACGAGCAGTACTTC | CASSLGTASRGTYEQYF
TRBJ2-1 | - | - | TRBV11-3 | TGTGCCAGCAGCTTACCCTCCTGGCTCTTC | CASSLPSWLF
TRBJ1-1 | - | - | TRBV29-1 | TGCAGCGCGAGGGTAACGAACACTGAAGCTTTCTTT | CSARVTNTEAFF
TRBJ1-1 | TRBD1 | - | TRBV5-1 | TGCGCCAGCAGCTGGCGAGGGACAGGGGGCCTCACTGAAGCTTTCTTT | CASSWRGTGGLTEAFF
TRBJ2-7 | - | - | TRBV6-1 | TGTGCCAGCAGTGTATCCCCCCTGACCTACGAGCAGTACTTC | CASSVSPLTYEQYF
TRBJ1-3 | - | few | TRBV19 | TGTGCCAGTAGTATGAGGATGGGCGGCCGGAAAGGAAACTCTGGAAACACCATATATTTT | CASSMRMGGRKGNSGNTIYF
TRBJ2-5 | TRBD1 | - | TRBV30 | TGTGCCTGGGGGACAGGGCAAGAGACCCAGTACTTC | CAWGTGQETQYF
TRBJ1-1 | - | - | TRBV30 | TGTGCCTGGAGTGCCGGAATGAACACTGAAGCTTTCTTT | CAWSAGMNTEAFF
TRBJ2-3 | TRBD1 | - | TRBV7-9 | TGTGCCAGCAGCTTGGGAGACAGGGGGCTCACAGATACGCAGTATTTT | CASSLGDRGLTDTQYF
TRBJ1-1 | - | - | TRBV10-3 | TGTGCCATCAGTGAGTCCACGGGGGCAACTGAAGCTTTCTTT | CAISESTGATEAFF
TRBJ2-1 | TRBD2 | few | TRBV7-7 | TGTGCCAGCAGCTTTAGCGGGGGCAATGAGCAGTTCTTC | CASSFSGGNEQFF
TRBJ2-7 | - | few | TRBV29-1 | TGCAGCGTTGTAGTGGGGGCTCCGACCTACGAGCAGTACTTC | CSVVVGAPTYEQYF
TRBJ2-3 | TRBD2 | - | TRBV4-1 | TGCGCCAGCAGCCAACTCGGACTAGCTACAGATACGCAGTATTTT | CASSQLGLATDTQYF
TRBJ2-5 | TRBD2 | - | TRBV4-1 | TGCGCCAGCAGCCAAGAAACTAGCGGGAGGCAAGAGACCCAGTACTTC | CASSQETSGRQETQYF
TRBJ1-3 | - | - | TRBV7-2 | TGTGCCAGCAGCTCCTCGTGGGGTTCTGGAAACACCATATATTTT | CASSSSWGSGNTIYF
TRBJ2-5 | TRBD1 | - | TRBV5-1 | TGCGCCAGCAGCCGAGGGACAGGGGACCAAGAGACCCAGTACTTC | CASSRGTGDQETQYF
TRBJ1-5 | TRBD1 | - | TRBV7-6 | TGTGCCAGCAGCCGTAGGGAAGGGGGCGAGCCCCAGCATTTT | CASSRREGGEPQHF
TRBJ1-2 | - | - | TRBV29-1 | TGCAGCGTTGGTGGAGGGGACTATGGCTACACCTTC | CSVGGGDYGYTF
TRBJ2-5 | TRBD2 | once | TRBV7-9 | TGTGCCAGCAGCTCGAGCGGGGGCAGGGGGACCCAGTACTTC | CASSSSGGRGTQYF
TRBJ2-5 | - | - | TRBV14 | TGTGCCAGCAGCCAACAGGGGAGCCAAGAGACCCAGTACTTC | CASSQQGSQETQYF